One and the same sample provided the 32 T cell receptor beta chains below, sequenced in a study of vaccination and CD4 T cells after COVID-19 (dated by TCRdb to between 2021 and 2024). The method was PCR. Sequenced on an Illumina iSeq 100. DNA from cultured CD4+ T cells underwent TCR sequencing with the Oncomine TCR Beta short-read assay at the Johns Hopkins FTIC core. TCRdb cleaned the public reads at Q25 with fastp, built clones with MiXCR and kept in-frame beta chains. Records with the same CDR3 protein are collapsed into one entry carrying the most frequent genes and DNA. This sample holds 3,000 to 4,000 distinct CDR3 sequences; roughly 17% were observed only once. Jointly, the top ten make up 13% to 15% of the sample. No cognate antigen is known for these TCRs. This specimen's treatment or condition label, interpreted: roughly 10-day PBMC culture with coronavirus spike peptide pools or control peptides (ViraFEST assay).

The sample consisted of CD4+ T cells from blood, cultured in vitro. Source of these receptors: a human donor who had recovered from COVID-19.

This clonotype was found a few times. The rearrangement links TRBV12-3 or TRBV12-4 to TRBJ1-2; TRBD1 aligns across 7 bases. The V gene end was trimmed by 3 bases and the J gene end by 6 bases; junction bases not matched to a gene: 10. The CDR3 extends over 15 amino acids. CDR3 in amino acids: CASSLGQSIGDGYTF. The CDR3 DNA reads TGTGCCAGCAGTTTGGGACAGTCCATTGGGGATGGCTACACCTTC.

There are a few counts of this clonotype. This chain's CDR3 is CSARVSGGAAHEQFF. CDR3 nucleotide sequence: TGCAGTGCTAGAGTTTCCGGGGGGGCCGCCCATGAGCAGTTCTTC. V usage is TRBV20-1 and J usage is TRBJ2-1; TRBD2 aligns across 8 bases. V lost 1 base to trimming and J lost 8 bases; unmatched junction nucleotides: 10. The CDR3 runs 15 residues. Germline CDR1 is DFQATT and CDR2 is SNEGSKA (reference sequence).

Within the sample, this clonotype is medium-sized. V and J are TRBV6-5 and TRBJ1-1; D is unresolved. Germline loops: CDR1 MNHEY, CDR2 SVGAGI. There are 12 residues in the CDR3. V lost 2 bases, J lost 6 bases, and 7 bases lay in between. CDR3 DNA sequence: TGTGCCAGCAGTTACGCTGGCTCTGAAGCTTTCTTT. Its protein is CASSYAGSEAFF.

This clonotype is categorized as medium-sized (0.01 to 0.1%). This chain links TRBV25-1 with TRBJ1-5; TRBD1 agrees at 7 bases. The junction had 19 bases not matched to a gene; V was cut back by 7 bases and J by 7 bases. CDR3 length equals 17 residues. Germline CDR1 reads MGHDK; CDR2 reads SYGVNS. In nucleotides, the CDR3 is TGTGCCAGCATTATCTTCGTTGAGGGACAGAGTAAGCAGCCCCAGCATTTT. Protein sequence: CASIIFVEGQSKQPQHF. The whole variable domain, remainder taken from reference TRBV25-1 and TRBJ1-5, is EADIYQTPRYLVIGTGKKITLECSQTMGHDKMYWYQQDPGMELHLIHYSYGVNSTEKGDLSSESTVSRIRTEHFPLTLESARPSHTSQYLCASIIFVEGQSKQPQHFGDGTRLSIL.

This clonotype was picked up a small number of times. The V and J genes are TRBV12-5 and TRBJ1-1; tentative D call: TRBD1 (6 bases). Trimming shortened V by 1 base and J by 7 bases, and 7 bases separated the two germline ends. CDR3 length: 12 residues. Germline CDR1 LGHNT, CDR2 FRNRAP. The CDR3 DNA is TGTGCTAGTGGTTTGGACAGGGTTGAAGCTTTCTTT. It codes for CASGLDRVEAFF.

The chain combines TRBV10-1 with TRBJ2-4; a weak D match, TRBD1 (6 bases). CDR3 length: 18 residues. Trimming cost V 6 bases and J 0 bases, with 21 bases left between them. Germline CDR1 WNHNN, CDR2 SYGVQD (reference sequence). The CDR3 protein is CASRKGDTAVRAKNIQYF. CDR3 in DNA: TGCGCCAGCAGGAAGGGGGACACCGCCGTCCGAGCCAAAAACATTCAGTACTTC.

This clonotype turned up a few times. The V gene is TRBV5-1, the J gene TRBJ1-2; possible D gene TRBD1, 6 bases. The CDR3 runs to 15 residues. V shed 7 bases and J shed 2 bases, with 18 bases lying between them. Germline V gene lookup returns CDR1 SGHRS and CDR2 YFSETQ. The chain's CDR3 is CASQARQGLNYGYTF. CDR3 nucleotides: TGCGCCAGCCAGGCCCGGCAGGGGCTAAACTATGGCTACACCTTC.

This clonotype counts as medium-sized. The V call is TRBV20-1, the J call TRBJ2-5; a weak D match, TRBD2 (6 bases). The V gene lost 3 bases and the J gene lost 2 bases, with 16 bases spanning the gap. The length of the CDR3 is 15 residues. Looked up from germline, CDR1 is DFQATT and CDR2 is SNEGSKA (reference sequence). CDR3 region: CSASQQRAGQETQYF. The CDR3 DNA follows: TGCAGTGCTAGTCAACAACGGGCGGGGCAAGAGACCCAGTACTTC.

This clonotype was counted a few times. The rearrangement links TRBV20-1 to TRBJ2-3; TRBD2 aligns across 10 bases. The CDR3 is made up of 14 amino acids. CDR1 is DFQATT and CDR2 is SNEGSKA in the germline V gene (reference sequence). The V segment lost 5 bases and the J segment 0 bases; nucleotides outside the gene matches: 2. CDR3 nucleotides: TGCAGTGCTGAACTAGCGGGGAGCACAGATACGCAGTATTTT. Its protein is CSAELAGSTDTQYF.

This clonotype was recorded a few times. This chain connects TRBV2 to TRBJ1-1, with 9 bases lining up with TRBD1. The junction had 8 bases not matched to a gene; V was cut back by 4 bases and J by 11 bases. CDR1 is SNHLY, CDR2 FYNNEI, per germline. The CDR3 extends over 13 amino acids. Here the CDR3 DNA reads TGTGCCAGCAGTGCCCGGACAGGGGCATGGGCTTTCTTT. This translates into CASSARTGAWAFF.

This clonotype rates as medium-sized. This sequence joins TRBV27 and TRBJ2-3; D gene unclear. The CDR3 extends over 14 amino acids. The germline V gene has CDR1 MNHEY and CDR2 SMNVEV (reference sequence). The germline V and J ends were trimmed by 8 bases and 3 bases, with 15 bases remaining between them. In DNA, the CDR3 is TGTGCCAGCGGTAGAATGGGAATAACAGATACGCAGTATTTT. Residues: CASGRMGITDTQYF.

This chain joins TRBV19 and TRBJ2-1; the D gene is possibly TRBD1 (5 bases). Per the germline V gene, CDR1 is LNHDA and CDR2 is SQIVND (reference sequence). The CDR3 has 15 residues. Trimming took 3 bases from V and 5 from J, leaving 14 bases between them. The CDR3 loop reads CASSIIKGINNEQFF. CDR3 coding DNA: TGTGCCAGTAGTATTATTAAGGGGATCAACAATGAGCAGTTCTTC.

With regard to this clonotype: This clone may be a read error of a much larger clone one base away. Since the CDR3 does not end with the conserved phenylalanine or tryptophan, this likely comes from a read error. No DNA is shown, since the ends of the CDR3 on it are uncertain; the CDR3 is the one TCRdb lists. The J gene is TRBJ2-1, the V gene TRBV21-1; the tabulated D call, TRBD1, remains unverified against the DNA. TRBV21-1 is an annotated pseudogene. Both ends counted, the CDR3 spans 15 residues. The CDR3 is CASSKGDNSYNEQFL.

A few counts support this clonotype. The V gene is TRBV12-3 or TRBV12-4, the J gene TRBJ1-1, with D perhaps matching TRBD1 (6 bases). Trimming left V 6 bases short and J 4 bases short, with 15 bases between. The CDR3 is 14 residues long. This chain's CDR3 is CASSNPHRATEAFF. The CDR3 DNA is TGTGCCAGCAGCAATCCCCACAGGGCCACTGAAGCTTTCTTT.

The J gene is TRBJ2-7, the V gene TRBV20-1; 7 bases are a match to TRBD2. This CDR3 is built from 14 residues. The germline CDR1 and CDR2 sequences are DFQATT and SNEGSKA (reference sequence). The V gene end was trimmed by 6 bases and the J gene end by 1 base; junction bases not matched to a gene: 9. Here the CDR3 reads CSAAPAGTSYEQYF. The DNA for the CDR3 is TGCAGTGCCGCCCCAGCGGGAACTTCCTACGAGCAGTACTTC.

By proportion, this clonotype is medium-sized. V and J are TRBV6-1 and TRBJ1-6; 11 bases are shared with TRBD1. Germline trimming cut 8 bases from V and 9 bases from J; bases unmatched to any gene: 12. CDR3 size: 16 residues. Germline CDR1 and CDR2: MNHNS and SASEGT. CDR3: CASVTRDRGFGSPLHF. The CDR3 DNA follows: TGTGCCAGCGTAACCCGGGACAGGGGGTTCGGTTCACCCCTCCACTTT.

This clonotype was seen a few times. J is TRBJ1-6 and V is TRBV5-4; D call uncertain. CDR1 and CDR2 from the germline V gene are SGHNT and YYREEE (reference sequence). Trimming left V 4 bases short and J 16 bases short, with 18 bases between. This CDR3 has 13 amino acids. The CDR3 sequence: CASSVNLEDALHF. For the CDR3, the DNA is TGTGCCAGCAGCGTTAACCTCGAAGATGCGCTCCACTTT.

V and J are TRBV11-2 and TRBJ2-6; 9 nucleotides line up with TRBD1. Per germline, CDR1 SGHAT and CDR2 FQNNGV. Germline trimming cut 3 bases from V and 3 bases from J; bases unmatched to any gene: 6. This CDR3 has 17 residues. CDR3 in amino acids: CASSFWTGEFGANVLTF. The CDR3 DNA follows: TGTGCCAGCAGCTTCTGGACAGGGGAGTTTGGGGCCAACGTCCTGACTTTC. The variable domain in full, completed from reference TRBV11-2 and TRBJ2-6, reads EAGVAQSPRYKIIEKRQSVAFWCNPISGHATLYWYQQILGQGPKLLIQFQNNGVVDDSQLPKDRFSAERLKGVDSTLKIQPAKLEDSAVYLCASSFWTGEFGANVLTFGAGSRLTVL.

J is TRBJ1-5 and V is TRBV7-2, with unresolved D. Trimming removed 2 bases at V and 9 bases at J, with 17 bases between. The CDR3 loop spans 15 amino acids. The germline V gene encodes CDR1 SGHTA and CDR2 FQGNSA. The CDR3 protein is CASSLRSGNGRPQHF. Written as DNA, the CDR3 is TGTGCCAGCAGCTTAAGGTCGGGGAACGGTCGGCCCCAGCATTTT.

This clonotype is medium-sized in the sample. This chain connects TRBV20-1 to TRBJ1-5; a weak D match, TRBD1 (5 bases). Germline lookup yields CDR1 DFQATT and CDR2 SNEGSKA (reference sequence). Between the trimmed V and J ends, which lost 1 base and 2 bases, there was a span of 12 bases. CDR3 length: 15 amino acids. CDR3 DNA sequence: TGCAGTGCTAGAGGAGGAGGGGTGGGCAATCAGCCCCAGCATTTT. Its protein is CSARGGGVGNQPQHF.

This clonotype was detected a few times. This chain connects TRBV5-1 to TRBJ2-7, with TRBD2 identical over 10 bases. The CDR3 has 17 amino acids. Per germline, CDR1 SGHRS and CDR2 YFSETQ. Trimming cost V 0 bases and J 0 bases; bases outside gene matches: 6. CDR3 in amino acids: CASSLGPSGGSSYEQYF. In DNA, the CDR3 is TGCGCCAGCAGCTTGGGGCCTAGCGGGGGCAGCTCCTACGAGCAGTACTTC.

This clonotype occurred a few times. The chain recombines TRBV11-2 with TRBJ1-1; TRBD1 is a possible D gene (5 bases). This CDR3 is built from 15 residues. From germline, CDR1 is SGHAT and CDR2 FQNNGV. With 7 bases removed from V and 5 bases from J, the gap between germline ends came to 20 bases. CDR3 sequence reads: CASTRNRGAGTEAFF. The CDR3 DNA sequence: TGTGCCAGCACCCGAAACCGGGGCGCAGGGACTGAAGCTTTCTTT.

In this sample, this clonotype is medium-sized. The CDR3 coding sequence is TGTGCCTGGAGTACCTTGACAGGGTATGGCAATCAGCCCCAGCATTTT. It is translated as CAWSTLTGYGNQPQHF. The V call is TRBV30, the J call TRBJ1-5; 7 positions match TRBD1. Germline V gene lookup returns CDR1 GTSNPN and CDR2 SVGIG (reference sequence). The CDR3 totals 16 residues. With V trimmed by 2 bases and J by 2 bases, 9 bases remained unmatched.

This clonotype came up a few times. This rearrangement joins TRBV30 to TRBJ2-1; possible D gene TRBD2, 7 bases. Trimming left V 2 bases short and J 9 bases short, with 23 bases between. Germline V gene sequence: CDR1 GTSNPN, CDR2 SVGIG (reference sequence). CDR3 length: 16 residues. This chain's CDR3 is CAWSHRSGGMHGEQFF. CDR3 DNA sequence: TGTGCCTGGAGTCATCGTTCGGGGGGCATGCATGGTGAGCAGTTCTTC.

The chain couples TRBV6-1 to TRBJ1-1, with 7 nucleotides matching TRBD1. In germline, CDR1 is MNHNS, CDR2 SASEGT. Unmatched junction bases numbered 4, after V lost 5 bases and J lost 4 bases. The CDR3 contains 13 residues. The CDR3 region is CASSPDRLTEAFF. The CDR3 DNA is TGTGCCAGCAGTCCGGACAGGCTCACTGAAGCTTTCTTT.

Judged by abundance, this clonotype is medium-sized (0.01 to 0.1%). J is TRBJ1-1 and V is TRBV6-2 or TRBV6-3; possibly TRBD1 for D (5 bases). The length of the CDR3 is 15 residues. Trimming removed 2 bases from V and 6 bases from J, with 16 bases in between. The germline gives CDR1 MNHEY, CDR2 SVGEGT. CDR3 DNA: TGTGCCAGCAGTTACCGGGCCGGGGCAATAGCTGAAGCTTTCTTT. It specifies CASSYRAGAIAEAFF.

In this sample, this clonotype turned up a few times. The V call is TRBV30, the J call TRBJ2-5; D is possibly TRBD2 (5 bases). This CDR3 is 12 amino acids long. Germline assignment: CDR1 GTSNPN and CDR2 SVGIG (reference sequence). The V and J ends lost 3 bases and 7 bases respectively, with 12 bases between them. CDR3 nucleotide sequence: TGTGCCTGGAGCGGGGATATGGGGACCCAGTACTTC. It encodes CAWSGDMGTQYF.

This chain connects TRBV5-1 to TRBJ2-2; 7 positions agree with TRBD1. Germline V CDR1 and CDR2: SGHRS, YFSETQ. J was trimmed by 7 bases and V by 4 bases; bases with no gene match: 13. The CDR3 length is 16 residues. The CDR3 loop is CASSPIRGWIGGELFF. Written as DNA, the CDR3 is TGCGCCAGCAGCCCAATCAGGGGGTGGATCGGCGGGGAGCTGTTTTTT.

This clonotype is categorized as medium-sized. The genes are TRBV5-4 and TRBJ1-2, with D perhaps matching TRBD1 (5 bases). CDR3 length equals 13 residues. CDR1 is SGHNT, CDR2 YYREEE, per germline (reference sequence). The V and J ends lost 4 bases and 11 bases respectively, with 18 bases between them. The DNA for the CDR3 is TGTGCCAGCAGCCGCTCGGGACTCACTATATACACCTTC. Translated: CASSRSGLTIYTF.

This clonotype is judged medium-sized. This rearrangement joins TRBV6-1 to TRBJ1-2; no firm D call. V was cut by 6 bases and J by 0 bases, with 11 bases left in between. Germline V gives CDR1 MNHNS, CDR2 SASEGT. The CDR3 covers 14 residues. The CDR3: CASSQESANYGYTF. The CDR3, as DNA: TGTGCCAGCAGCCAAGAAAGCGCTAACTATGGCTACACCTTC.

This clonotype was recorded once. The chain combines TRBV9 with TRBJ2-7; tentatively, D is TRBD1 (5 bases). The germline gives CDR1 SGDLS, CDR2 YYNGEE. The CDR3 totals 15 residues. V gave up 4 bases and J gave up 6 bases, with 20 bases separating them. CDR3 loop: CASSPRALSACEQYF. CDR3 coding DNA: TGTGCCAGCAGCCCCAGGGCCCTTTCCGCCTGCGAGCAGTACTTC.

This clonotype has only a few counts. The chain joins TRBV19 to TRBJ1-3; D may be TRBD1 (6 bases). CDR1 and CDR2 from the germline V gene are LNHDA and SQIVND (reference sequence). V was shortened by 2 bases and J by 0 bases, with 8 bases between the two germline ends. The CDR3 spans 15 residues. The CDR3 DNA follows: TGTGCCAGTAGTATAACAGGGCTCTCTGGAAACACCATATATTTT. Its protein is CASSITGLSGNTIYF.